This T cell receptor (beta chain) was observed in a study of CD8+CD57+ T cells in acquired aplastic anemia. The CDR3 is made up of 16 amino acids. The germline V gene encodes CDR1 SGHDN and CDR2 FVKESK. Concerning this clonotype itself: An end of the junction differs from the germline gene, which may be a read error.

CDR3 and TCR beta VDJ profiling relied on a genomic DNA template. TCRdb used MiXCR to reprocess the reads, holding one entry per CDR3 protein. The sample includes about 220,000 distinct CDR3 sequences, 30% to 40% seen only once; the top ten take around 1.1%. This sequence originates from a human donor in good health, serving as a control. Material for sequencing was sorted CD4+, CD8+, or CD8+CD57+ T cells (not recorded which) from PBMCs. This chain joins TRBV14 and TRBJ2-2; a weak D match, TRBD1 (6 bases). CDR3 nucleotide sequence: TGTGCCTGCAGCCAAAAAGACAGGCGAAGGACCGGGGAGCTGTTTTTT. Amino acid sequence: CACSQKDRRRTGELFF.